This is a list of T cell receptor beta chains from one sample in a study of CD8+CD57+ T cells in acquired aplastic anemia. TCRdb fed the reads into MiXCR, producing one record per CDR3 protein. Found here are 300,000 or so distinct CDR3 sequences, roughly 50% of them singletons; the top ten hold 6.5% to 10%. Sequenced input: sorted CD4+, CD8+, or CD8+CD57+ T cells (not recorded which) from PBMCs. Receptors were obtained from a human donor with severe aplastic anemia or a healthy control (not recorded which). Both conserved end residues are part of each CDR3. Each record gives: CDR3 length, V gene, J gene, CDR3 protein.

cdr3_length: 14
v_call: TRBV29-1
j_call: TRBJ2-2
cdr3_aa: CSLGQGANTGELFF

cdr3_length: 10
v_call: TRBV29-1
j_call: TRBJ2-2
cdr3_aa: CSVEQGELFF

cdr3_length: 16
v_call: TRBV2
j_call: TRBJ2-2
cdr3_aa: CASSALGQGRTGELFF

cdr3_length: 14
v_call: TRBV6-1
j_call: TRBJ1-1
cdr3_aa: CASTQQGGLTEAFF

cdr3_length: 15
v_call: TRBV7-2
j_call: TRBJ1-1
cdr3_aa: CASSLVGTPNTEAFF

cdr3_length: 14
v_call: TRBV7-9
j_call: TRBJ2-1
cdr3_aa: CASSLTLGFNEQFF

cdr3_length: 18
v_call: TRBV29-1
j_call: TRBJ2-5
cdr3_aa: CSVEDVGFFGSLKETQYF

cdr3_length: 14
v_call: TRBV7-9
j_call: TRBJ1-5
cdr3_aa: CASSLGTPNQPQHF

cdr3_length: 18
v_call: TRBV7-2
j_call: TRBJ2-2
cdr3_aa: CASSRIPTGLLNTGELFF

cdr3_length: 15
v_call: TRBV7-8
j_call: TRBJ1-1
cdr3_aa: CASSLASGAVTEAFF

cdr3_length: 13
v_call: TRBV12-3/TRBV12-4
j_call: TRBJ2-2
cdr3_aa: CASGVGAAGELFF

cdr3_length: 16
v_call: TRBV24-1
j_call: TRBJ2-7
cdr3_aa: CATSDSDRVESYEQYF

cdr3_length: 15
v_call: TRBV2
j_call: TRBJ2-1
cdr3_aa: CASIPAYFFYNEQFF

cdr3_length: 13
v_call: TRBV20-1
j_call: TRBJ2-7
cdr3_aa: CSARLAGGNEQYF

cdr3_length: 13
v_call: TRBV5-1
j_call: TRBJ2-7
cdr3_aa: CASSLKRGGERYF

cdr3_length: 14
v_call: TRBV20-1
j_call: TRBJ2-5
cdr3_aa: CSATTGGFQETQYF

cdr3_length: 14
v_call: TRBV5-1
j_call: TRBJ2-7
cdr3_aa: CASSDRTGAYEQYF

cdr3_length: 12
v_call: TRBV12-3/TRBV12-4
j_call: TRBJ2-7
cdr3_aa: CASRPTSYEQYF

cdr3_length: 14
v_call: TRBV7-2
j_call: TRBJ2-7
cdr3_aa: CASSLFTTGDEQYF

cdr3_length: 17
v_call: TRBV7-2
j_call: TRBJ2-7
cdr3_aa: CASSLIPGTGGAYEQYF

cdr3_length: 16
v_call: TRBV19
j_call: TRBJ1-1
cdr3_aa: CASSLDRRRTNTEAFF